This TCR beta chain was recorded in a study of T cell clonality in common variable immunodeficiency. Overall study results and limits: Common variable immunodeficiency TCR beta sequences reportedly had fewer deletions and N-nucleotide insertions. Compared with healthy controls, CVID subjects showed increased TCRbeta clonality, mostly in about a third. The cause of increased CVID clonality remains unclear without subpopulation sequencing.

Assay: immunoSEQ multiplex PCR; the TCRdb copy retains only in-frame clones and omits some. The data show about 52,000 clones, with none appearing a single time. Donors gave roughly 5 to 9 ml heparinized peripheral whole blood. This clone was recorded at least ten times. Its matching antigen is unknown. The read terminates 3 residues ahead of where the CDR3 ends, so the germline J gene completes it. This CDR3 spans 15 amino acids. Per germline, CDR1 SEHNR and CDR2 FQNEAQ (reference sequence). Trimming took off 6 bases at V and 0 bases at J, with 14 bases between the two ends. The chain combines TRBV7-9 with TRBJ1-1; D is unresolved. The TCR sequence derives from a person between 18 and 70 years old in good health. The sequenced sample consisted of peripheral blood mononuclear cells. CDR3 loop: CASRRLDYLNTEAFF. The DNA read from the CDR3 is TGTGCCAGCAGAAGACTCGATTACCTGAACACTGAA.